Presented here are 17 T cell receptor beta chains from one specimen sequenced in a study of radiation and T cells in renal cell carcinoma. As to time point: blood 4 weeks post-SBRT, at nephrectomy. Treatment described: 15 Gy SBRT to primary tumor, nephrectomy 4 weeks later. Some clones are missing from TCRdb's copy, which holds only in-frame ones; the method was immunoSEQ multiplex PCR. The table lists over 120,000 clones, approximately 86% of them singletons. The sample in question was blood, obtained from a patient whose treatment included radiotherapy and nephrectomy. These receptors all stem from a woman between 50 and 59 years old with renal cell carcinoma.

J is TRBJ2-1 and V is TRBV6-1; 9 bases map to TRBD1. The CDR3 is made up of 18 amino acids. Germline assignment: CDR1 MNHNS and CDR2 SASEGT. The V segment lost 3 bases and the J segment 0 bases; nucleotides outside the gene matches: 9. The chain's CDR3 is CASSDRQGGLTSYNEQFF. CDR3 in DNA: TGTGCCAGCAGTGATCGACAGGGGGGACTGACCTCCTACAATGAGCAGTTCTTC.

The CDR3 coding sequence is TGTGCCAGCAGTGAAGAGGTCAGGGGAAAGTACTTC. Translated: CASSEEVRGKYF. The chain carries TRBV6-1 and TRBJ2-7; maybe TRBD1 (6 bases). The germline V gene has CDR1 MNHNS and CDR2 SASEGT. This CDR3 is built from 12 residues. Trimming took off 1 base at V and 11 bases at J, with 12 bases between the two ends.

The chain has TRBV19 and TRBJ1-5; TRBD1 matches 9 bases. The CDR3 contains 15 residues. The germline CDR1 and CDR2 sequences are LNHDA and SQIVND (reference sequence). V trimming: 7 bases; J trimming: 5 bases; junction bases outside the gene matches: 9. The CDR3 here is CASTRGGDRDQPQHF. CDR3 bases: TGTGCCAGTACCCGAGGCGGGGACAGGGATCAGCCCCAGCATTTT.

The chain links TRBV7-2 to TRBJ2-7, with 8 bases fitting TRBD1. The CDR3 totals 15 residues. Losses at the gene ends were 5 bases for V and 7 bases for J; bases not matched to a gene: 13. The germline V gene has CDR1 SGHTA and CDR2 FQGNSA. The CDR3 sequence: CASSTMIQGAGEQYF. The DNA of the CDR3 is TGTGCCAGCAGCACTATGATTCAGGGGGCGGGGGAGCAGTACTTC.

The CDR3 DNA reads TGTGCCAGTAGTGACCAAGGGGGCAGGGATTCACCCCTCCACTTT. It yields the protein CASSDQGGRDSPLHF. V usage is TRBV19 and J usage is TRBJ1-6, with 7 bases aligning to TRBD1. Trimming took 5 bases from V and 8 from J; bases not matched to a gene: 9. The CDR3 loop spans 15 amino acids. CDR1 and CDR2 from the germline V gene are LNHDA and SQIVND (reference sequence).

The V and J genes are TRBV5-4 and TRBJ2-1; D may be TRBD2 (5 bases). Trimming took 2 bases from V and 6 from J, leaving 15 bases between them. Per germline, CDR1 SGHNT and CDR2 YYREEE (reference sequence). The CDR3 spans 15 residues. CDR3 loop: CASSFPIEGFNEQFF. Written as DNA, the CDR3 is TGTGCCAGCAGCTTTCCTATCGAGGGTTTCAATGAGCAGTTCTTC.

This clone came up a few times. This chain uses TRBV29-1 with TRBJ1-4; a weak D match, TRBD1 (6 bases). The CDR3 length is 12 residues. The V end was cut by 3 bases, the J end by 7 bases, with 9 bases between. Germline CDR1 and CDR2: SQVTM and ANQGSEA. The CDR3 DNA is TGCAGCGTTGACAGGGGAGTTGAAAAACTGTTTTTT. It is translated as CSVDRGVEKLFF.

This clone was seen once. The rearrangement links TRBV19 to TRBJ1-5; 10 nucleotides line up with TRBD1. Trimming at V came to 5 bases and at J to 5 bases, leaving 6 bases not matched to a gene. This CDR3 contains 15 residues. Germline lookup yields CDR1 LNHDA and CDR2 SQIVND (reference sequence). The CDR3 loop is CASSPGTGDHQPQHF. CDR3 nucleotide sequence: TGTGCCAGTAGTCCTGGGACAGGGGACCATCAGCCCCAGCATTTT.

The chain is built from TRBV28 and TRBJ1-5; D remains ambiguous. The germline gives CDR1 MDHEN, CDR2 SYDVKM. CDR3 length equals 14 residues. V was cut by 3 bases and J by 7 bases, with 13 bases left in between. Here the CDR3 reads CASSFLRKTQPQHF. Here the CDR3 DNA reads TGTGCCAGCAGTTTTCTCAGAAAGACCCAGCCCCAGCATTTT.

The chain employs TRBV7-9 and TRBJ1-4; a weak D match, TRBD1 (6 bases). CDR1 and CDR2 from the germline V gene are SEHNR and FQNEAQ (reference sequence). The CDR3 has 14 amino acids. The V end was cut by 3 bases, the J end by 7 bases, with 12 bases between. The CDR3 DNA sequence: TGTGCCAGCAGCTTGGGGGCAAGTGGTGAAAAACTGTTTTTT. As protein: CASSLGASGEKLFF.

The CDR3 coding sequence is TGTGCCAAGACCCCAACTAGCGCCCACAATGAGCAGTTCTTC. Residues: CAKTPTSAHNEQFF. The genes are TRBV21-1 and TRBJ2-1; no DNA check was done on the table's D call, TRBD2. TRBV21-1 is listed as a pseudogene. The CDR3 contains 14 residues.

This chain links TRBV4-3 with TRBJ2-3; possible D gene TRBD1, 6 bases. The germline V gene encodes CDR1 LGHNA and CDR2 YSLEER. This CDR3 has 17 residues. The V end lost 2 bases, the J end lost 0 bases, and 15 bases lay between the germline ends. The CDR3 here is CASSQPPYRVSTDTQYF. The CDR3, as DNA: TGCGCCAGCAGCCAACCTCCCTACAGGGTAAGCACAGATACGCAGTATTTT.

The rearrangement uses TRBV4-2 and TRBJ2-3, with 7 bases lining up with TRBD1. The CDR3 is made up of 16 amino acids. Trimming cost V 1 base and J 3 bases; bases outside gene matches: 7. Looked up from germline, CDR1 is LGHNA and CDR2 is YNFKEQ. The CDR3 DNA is TGTGCCAGCAGCCAAGTAGGGGGCGGTAAAACAGATACGCAGTATTTT. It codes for CASSQVGGGKTDTQYF.

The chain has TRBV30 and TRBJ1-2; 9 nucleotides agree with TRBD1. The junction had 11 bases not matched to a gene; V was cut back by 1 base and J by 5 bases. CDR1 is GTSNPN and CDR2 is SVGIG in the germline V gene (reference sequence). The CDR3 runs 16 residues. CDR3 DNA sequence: TGTGCCTGGAGTGCGACAGGGGGTACTCTAGGGTATGGCTACACCTTC. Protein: CAWSATGGTLGYGYTF.

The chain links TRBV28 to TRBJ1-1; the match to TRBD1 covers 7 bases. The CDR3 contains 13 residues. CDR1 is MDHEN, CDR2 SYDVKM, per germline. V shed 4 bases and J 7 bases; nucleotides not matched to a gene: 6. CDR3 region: CASSWTGALEAFF. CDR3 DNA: TGTGCCAGCAGTTGGACAGGCGCCCTTGAAGCTTTCTTT. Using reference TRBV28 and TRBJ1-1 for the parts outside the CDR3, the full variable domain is DVKVTQSSRYLVKRTGEKVFLECVQDMDHENMFWYRQDPGLGLRLIYFSYDVKMKEKGDIPEGYSVSREKKERFSLILESASTNQTSMYLCASSWTGALEAFFGQGTRLTVV.

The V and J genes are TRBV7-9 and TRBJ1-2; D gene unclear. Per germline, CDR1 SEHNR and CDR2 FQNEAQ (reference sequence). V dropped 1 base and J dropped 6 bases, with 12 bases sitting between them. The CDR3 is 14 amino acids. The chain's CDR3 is CASSLVISEDGYTF. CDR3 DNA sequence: TGTGCCAGCAGCTTAGTGATCTCCGAGGATGGCTACACCTTC.

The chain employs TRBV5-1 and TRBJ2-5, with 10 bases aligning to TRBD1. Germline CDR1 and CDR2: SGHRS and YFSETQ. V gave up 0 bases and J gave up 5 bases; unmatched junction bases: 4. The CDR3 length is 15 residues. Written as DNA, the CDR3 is TGCGCCAGCAGCTTGGAAGACAGGGGGCCGGAGACCCAGTACTTC. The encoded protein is CASSLEDRGPETQYF.